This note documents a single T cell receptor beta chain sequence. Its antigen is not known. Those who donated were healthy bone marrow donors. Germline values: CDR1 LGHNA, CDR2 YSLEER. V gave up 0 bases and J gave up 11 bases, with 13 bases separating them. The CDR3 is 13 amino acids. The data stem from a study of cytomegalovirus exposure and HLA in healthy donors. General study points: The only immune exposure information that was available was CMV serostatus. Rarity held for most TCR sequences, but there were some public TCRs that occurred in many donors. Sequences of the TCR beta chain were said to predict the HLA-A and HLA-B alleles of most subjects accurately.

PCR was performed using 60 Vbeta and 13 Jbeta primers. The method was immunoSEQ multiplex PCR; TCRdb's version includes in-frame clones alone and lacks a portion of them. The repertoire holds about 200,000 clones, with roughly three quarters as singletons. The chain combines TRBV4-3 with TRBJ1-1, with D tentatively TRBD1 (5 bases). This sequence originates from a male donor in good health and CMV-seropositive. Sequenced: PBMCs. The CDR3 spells CASSQDGEGLAFF. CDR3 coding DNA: TGCGCCAGCAGCCAAGATGGGGAGGGGTTGGCTTTCTTT.